These 10 T cell receptor beta chains were all obtained from the same sample, sequenced in a study of T cell clusters in autoimmune cytopenias. One tube held mixed TRB-A and TRB-B primer pools for touch-down PCR. With the multiplex PCR reads reprocessed, TCRdb shows one record per CDR3 protein and no DNA. The sample table sets out approximately 11,000 distinct CDR3 sequences. Each sample's input was 200 to 250 ng genomic DNA, some 40,000 genome equivalents. In addition, the sample was reused for a study of T cell repertoires in aging, cancer and after chemotherapy.

The sequencing sample was made of peripheral blood. The receptor source for this set is a human donor in good health.

The rearrangement links TRBV7-2 to TRBJ2-3; TCRdb's D call of TRBD1 is untestable without DNA. CDR3 size: 15 residues. CDR1 and CDR2 from the germline V gene are SGHTA and FQGNSA. CDR3 in amino acids: CASSGGTGSTDTQYF.

This clonotype is labeled medium-sized based on frequency. The rearrangement uses TRBV30 and TRBJ2-2; the D call from TCRdb, TRBD1, cannot be confirmed without DNA. The CDR3 is 12 residues long. CDR1 GTSNPN and CDR2 SVGIG come from the germline V gene (reference sequence). CDR3 in amino acids: CAWSAGTGELFF.

Judged by frequency, this clonotype is medium-sized. The chain joins TRBV7-2 to TRBJ2-3; TCRdb's D call, TRBD2, is unchecked because there is no DNA. Germline lookup yields CDR1 SGHTA and CDR2 FQGNSA. The CDR3 consists of 16 residues. The CDR3 is CASSPISGGATDTQYF.

V is TRBV5-4 and J is TRBJ2-1. This CDR3 region has 11 residues. CDR1 and CDR2 from the germline V gene are SGHNT and YYREEE (reference sequence). The CDR3 spells CASELGNEQFF.

The chain couples TRBV7-2 to TRBJ1-5; TCRdb outputs TRBD1, but without DNA this stays unchecked. Germline CDR1 and CDR2: SGHTA and FQGNSA. The CDR3 spans 16 residues. The CDR3 reads CASSLGQGTGNQPQHF.

By frequency, this clonotype is medium-sized (0.01 to 0.1%). The rearrangement joins TRBV15 to TRBJ2-2. Looked up from germline, CDR1 is LNHNV and CDR2 is YYDKDF (reference sequence). There are 12 residues in the CDR3. CDR3 sequence: CATSPRAGELFF.

The chain is built from TRBV10-3 and TRBJ1-4. Germline CDR1 ENHRY, CDR2 SYGVKD. There are 14 residues in the CDR3. The CDR3 reads CASRLEWGYEKLFF.

Judged by frequency, this clonotype is medium-sized. The rearrangement links TRBV7-3 to TRBJ1-1. The CDR3 consists of 13 residues. Germline V lookup: CDR1 SGHTA, CDR2 FQGTGA. The CDR3 spells CASSVSDGTEAFF.

V usage is TRBV12-3 or TRBV12-4 and J usage is TRBJ1-4; the TCRdb call, TRBD1, lacks DNA for checking. The CDR3 is made up of 15 amino acids. The CDR3 region is CASSMRQGGDEKLFF.

V usage is TRBV20-1 and J usage is TRBJ2-5; without DNA, the TCRdb call of TRBD1 cannot be checked. The V gene's germline CDR1 is DFQATT and CDR2 SNEGSKA (reference sequence). The CDR3 sequence is 18 residues long. The CDR3 sequence is CSAPRVALGQGYQETQYF.